This T cell receptor beta chain derives from a study of blood T cell repertoires in COVID-19. The overall study: The origin of the acute and convalescent COVID-19 samples was the United States, Italy and Spain.

Germline CDR1 SGHDT, CDR2 YYEEEE. V shed 1 base and J 0 bases; nucleotides not matched to a gene: 7. This CDR3 comprises 16 residues. In the authors' methods: From reference gene primer amplification, estimates of nucleated cell counts were derived. Clones were sequenced by immunoSEQ multiplex PCR, and TCRdb holds only the in-frame ones, with some missing. Clone size and the V and J calls come from that table; the DNA yielded D and trimming. The sample has around 95,000 clones, 90% seen once; the top ten hold about 5.2%. This sequence originates from a man aged 45-60 years with acute or convalescent COVID-19. The genes are TRBV5-6 and TRBJ2-7, with 7 bases identical to TRBD1. The sequenced sample was peripheral blood. CDR3 in DNA: TGTGCCAGCAGCTTGAGTGGCCACAGGGGCTCCTACGAGCAGTACTTC. It encodes CASSLSGHRGSYEQYF.